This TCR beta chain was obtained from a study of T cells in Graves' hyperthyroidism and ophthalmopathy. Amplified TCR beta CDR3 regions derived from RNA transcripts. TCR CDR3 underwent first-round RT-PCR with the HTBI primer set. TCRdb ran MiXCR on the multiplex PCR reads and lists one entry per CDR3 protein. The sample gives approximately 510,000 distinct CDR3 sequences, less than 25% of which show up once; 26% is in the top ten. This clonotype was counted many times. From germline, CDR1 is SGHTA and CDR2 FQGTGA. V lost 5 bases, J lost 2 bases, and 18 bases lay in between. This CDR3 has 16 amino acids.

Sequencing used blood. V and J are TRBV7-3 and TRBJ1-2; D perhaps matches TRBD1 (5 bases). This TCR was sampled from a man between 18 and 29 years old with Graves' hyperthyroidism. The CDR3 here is CASSNTGGISNYGYTF. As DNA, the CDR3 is TGTGCCAGCAGCAATACAGGAGGGATCTCGAACTATGGCTACACCTTC. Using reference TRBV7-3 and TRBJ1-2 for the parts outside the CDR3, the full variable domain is GAGVSQTPSNKVTEKGKYVELRCDPISGHTALYWYRQSLGQGPEFLIYFQGTGAADDSGLPNDRFFAVRPEGSVSTLKIQRTERGDSAVYLCASSNTGGISNYGYTFGSGTRLTVV.